The source of this T cell receptor beta chain is a study of blood T cell repertoires in COVID-19. CDR3 length equals 16 residues. The ends lost 6 bases at V and 8 bases at J; junction bases unmatched: 11. Germline-derived CDR1 and CDR2 are SNHLY and FYNNEI. Generated by immunoSEQ multiplex PCR, the TCRdb table keeps only in-frame clones and is missing some. The table lists over 200,000 clones, about four fifths of them singletons. Study members were between about 18 and 90 years old and lived in 20 to 25 US regions. The TCR comes from a man aged 60 to 75 who had recovered from COVID-19. The V call is TRBV2, the J call TRBJ2-1; TRBD1 matches 12 bases. Sequenced: PBMCs or T cells enriched from blood (not recorded which). CDR3 loop: CASRTGTGGVIYEQFF. The CDR3 DNA is TGTGCCAGCAGGACCGGGACAGGGGGCGTTATCTATGAGCAGTTCTTC.